This TCR beta chain was obtained from a study of T-cell reconstitution after alpha-beta-depleted transplantation in children (dated by TCRdb to 2016 to 2017). Concerning the study at large: Using TCR repertoire profiling, the study quantitatively followed how T-cell immune reconstitution unfolded in children after TCRalphabeta/CD19-depleted allogeneic hematopoietic cell transplantation.

Library construction relied on PCR. The sequencer listed for this sample is Illumina HiSeq 2500. Molecular barcoding was employed in the preparation of TCR libraries, with unique molecular identifiers being used to normalize TCRbeta repertoire quantification. Starting from the raw public reads, TCRdb applied fastp trimming at Q25, assembled clones with MiXCR and retained in-frame beta chains. Rows with one shared CDR3 protein collapse into an entry with the most common genes and DNA. This sample lists hundreds of thousands of distinct CDR3 sequences; 16% were detected once. The ten biggest clones cover under 1.2% of the sample. The CDR3 sequence holds 16 residues, the cysteine and phenylalanine included. Only the CDR3 region is kept as DNA, spanning 48 bases read in frame from base 1. V loses 4 bases of germline sequence and J loses 3 bases, and the interval between the two ends is 16 bases. As encoded in the germline V gene (reference sequence), CDR1 is LNHNV while CDR2 is YYDKDF.

As to this clonotype: Its antigen has not been determined. Per-nucleotide qualities are absent, and no much larger clonotype sits a single base away.

The chain links TRBV15 with TRBJ2-1; the D gene is possibly TRBD2, with 6 bases matching. The receptor's source is a human donor who donated a stem cell graft to a child with acute myeloid leukemia. The sample here was PBMCs from the stem cell graft donor, taken from the stem cell graft. The CDR3 loop reads CATSNPDGGDYNEQFF. The DNA sequence follows: TGTGCCACCAGCAATCCGGACGGGGGAGACTACAATGAGCAGTTCTTC.